The rows below give T cell receptor beta chains drawn from one sample of a study of CD8 T cells in Susac syndrome. TCRdb redid the calling of the immunoSEQ multiplex PCR reads with MiXCR, one entry per CDR3 protein. The sample carries 180,000 or so distinct CDR3 sequences, around 96% recorded once. Sample: CD4+ T cells from PBMCs. The receptors come from a human donor in good health. Each CDR3 is given with its conserved first and last residue. D genes are given only for firm matches. Clone sizes are given selectively: once, few, many, or a class where the clone is expanded.

J: TRBJ2-5
D: TRBD2
size: .
V: TRBV20-1
CDR3: CSAQRPSGTQETQYF
DNA: TGCAGTGCTCAGAGGCCCAGCGGGACCCAAGAGACCCAGTACTTC

J: TRBJ2-1
D: .
size: .
V: TRBV7-3
CDR3: CASSSTRGLFF
DNA: TGTGCCAGCAGCTCCACCCGGGGGTTGTTCTTC

J: TRBJ1-5
D: TRBD1
size: once
V: TRBV4-3
CDR3: CASSQGYRGSQPQHF
DNA: TGCGCCAGCAGCCAAGGATACAGGGGAAGTCAGCCCCAGCATTTT

J: TRBJ2-3
D: TRBD1
size: .
V: TRBV4-1
CDR3: CASSFRQGMSTDTQYF
DNA: TGCGCCAGCAGCTTCCGACAGGGGATGAGCACAGATACGCAGTATTTT

J: TRBJ1-1
D: .
size: once
V: TRBV7-2
CDR3: CASSYLNTEAFF
DNA: TGTGCCAGCAGCTACTTGAACACTGAAGCTTTCTTT

J: TRBJ2-7
D: TRBD2
size: .
V: TRBV20-1
CDR3: CSAVAGGPSYEQYF
DNA: TGCAGTGCAGTAGCGGGGGGCCCTTCCTACGAGCAGTACTTC

J: TRBJ1-2
D: .
size: .
V: TRBV30
CDR3: CAWSRQVSGYTF
DNA: TGTGCCTGGAGTAGACAGGTCTCTGGCTACACCTTC

J: TRBJ2-1
D: TRBD2
size: .
V: TRBV29-1
CDR3: CSVLLAGVYNEQFF
DNA: TGCAGCGTACTTCTAGCGGGGGTTTACAATGAGCAGTTCTTC

J: TRBJ1-1
D: .
size: .
V: TRBV9
CDR3: CASSVYGVEGTEAFF
DNA: TGTGCCAGCAGCGTATACGGAGTTGAAGGCACTGAAGCTTTCTTT

J: TRBJ2-7
D: .
size: .
V: TRBV29-1
CDR3: CSVVGQLSYEQYF
DNA: TGCAGCGTTGTGGGTCAGCTCTCCTACGAGCAGTACTTC

J: TRBJ2-1
D: .
size: .
V: TRBV7-2
CDR3: CASSSSRVTNEQFF
DNA: TGTGCCAGCAGCTCGTCTCGGGTTACCAATGAGCAGTTCTTC

J: TRBJ2-2
D: TRBD1
size: .
V: TRBV3-1
CDR3: CASSQVLQGAAGELFF
DNA: TGTGCCAGCAGCCAAGTTTTACAGGGGGCGGCCGGGGAGCTGTTTTTT

J: TRBJ1-2
D: .
size: .
V: TRBV6-5
CDR3: CASILGTPIYGYTF
DNA: TGTGCCAGCATTCTCGGGACACCGATCTATGGCTACACCTTC

J: TRBJ1-2
D: .
size: .
V: TRBV7-3
CDR3: CASSPRGYYGYTF
DNA: TGTGCCAGCAGCCCACGGGGGTACTATGGCTACACCTTC

J: TRBJ2-2
D: .
size: .
V: TRBV12-3/TRBV12-4
CDR3: CASSILLNTGELFF
DNA: TGTGCCAGCAGTATACTCTTGAACACCGGGGAGCTGTTTTTT

J: TRBJ2-7
D: .
size: .
V: TRBV7-9
CDR3: CASATATYEQYF
DNA: TGTGCCAGCGCGACCGCGACCTACGAGCAGTACTTC

J: TRBJ2-3
D: .
size: .
V: TRBV7-2
CDR3: CASSYGSSADTQYF
DNA: TGTGCCAGCAGCTACGGATCTAGCGCAGATACGCAGTATTTT

J: TRBJ1-5
D: TRBD1
size: once
V: TRBV10-3
CDR3: CATRQGGDQPQHF
DNA: TGTGCCACTAGACAGGGGGGGGATCAGCCCCAGCATTTT

J: TRBJ1-1
D: .
size: .
V: TRBV4-2
CDR3: CASSQEGGQYTEAFF
DNA: TGTGCCAGCAGCCAAGAGGGCGGACAGTACACTGAAGCTTTCTTT

J: TRBJ1-5
D: TRBD1
size: .
V: TRBV12-3/TRBV12-4
CDR3: CASSLTGPPQPQHF
DNA: TGTGCCAGCAGTCTGACAGGGCCCCCGCAGCCCCAGCATTTT

J: TRBJ2-5
D: TRBD2
size: .
V: TRBV24-1
CDR3: CATSEGSGREETQYF
DNA: TGTGCCACCAGTGAAGGTTCAGGGAGGGAAGAGACCCAGTACTTC

J: TRBJ1-5
D: .
size: .
V: TRBV20-1
CDR3: CSATQGPRSNQPQHF
DNA: TGCAGTGCTACTCAGGGGCCGAGGAGCAATCAGCCCCAGCATTTT

J: TRBJ1-2
D: .
size: .
V: TRBV29-1
CDR3: CSVVGRGDYGYTF
DNA: TGCAGCGTTGTTGGCAGGGGCGACTATGGCTACACCTTC

J: TRBJ2-7
D: .
size: .
V: TRBV13
CDR3: CASSLARGRTSSYEQYF
DNA: TGTGCCAGCAGCTTAGCTAGAGGACGGACCAGCTCCTACGAGCAGTACTTC

J: TRBJ1-2
D: TRBD1
size: few
V: TRBV6-2/TRBV6-3
CDR3: CASSFSDRSTVGYGYTF
DNA: TGTGCCAGCAGTTTCTCGGACAGGTCTACCGTGGGCTATGGCTACACCTTC

J: TRBJ1-2
D: .
size: .
V: TRBV20-1
CDR3: CSARDLSGYTF
DNA: TGCAGTGCTAGAGATTTGAGCGGGTACACCTTC

J: TRBJ2-5
D: .
size: .
V: TRBV25-1
CDR3: CASSEGPRPQETQYF
DNA: TGTGCCAGCAGTGAGGGGCCCCGACCCCAAGAGACCCAGTACTTC

J: TRBJ2-2
D: .
size: .
V: TRBV12-3/TRBV12-4
CDR3: CASSLIQWQGPTGELFF
DNA: TGTGCCAGCAGTTTGATACAGTGGCAGGGTCCCACCGGGGAGCTGTTTTTT

J: TRBJ1-2
D: TRBD1
size: .
V: TRBV29-1
CDR3: CSVAGQGMYGYTF
DNA: TGCAGCGTTGCCGGACAGGGAATGTATGGCTACACCTTC

J: TRBJ1-1
D: TRBD1
size: .
V: TRBV20-1
CDR3: CSATQGPEAFF
DNA: TGCAGTGCTACACAGGGGCCTGAAGCTTTCTTT

J: TRBJ2-5
D: .
size: .
V: TRBV30
CDR3: CAWSLGQETQYF
DNA: TGTGCCTGGAGTTTGGGACAAGAGACCCAGTACTTC

J: TRBJ2-5
D: .
size: .
V: TRBV24-1
CDR3: CATSDSRSQTQYF
DNA: TGTGCCACCAGTGATTCCCGGTCTCAGACCCAGTACTTC

J: TRBJ2-1
D: .
size: .
V: TRBV5-6
CDR3: CASSFRQVAYNEQFF
DNA: TGTGCCAGCAGCTTCAGGCAGGTCGCCTACAATGAGCAGTTCTTC

J: TRBJ2-1
D: TRBD2
size: .
V: TRBV20-1
CDR3: CSAGGGTHNEQFF
DNA: TGCAGTGCTGGCGGGGGGACCCACAATGAGCAGTTCTTC

J: TRBJ1-1
D: .
size: .
V: TRBV20-1
CDR3: CSARDSGATEAFF
DNA: TGCAGTGCTAGAGATTCCGGTGCCACTGAAGCTTTCTTT

J: TRBJ2-7
D: .
size: .
V: TRBV23-1
CDR3: CASAAGRDEQYF
DNA: TGCGCCAGCGCCGCCGGGCGGGACGAGCAGTACTTC

J: TRBJ1-2
D: .
size: .
V: TRBV25-1
CDR3: CASSFGDGYGYTF
DNA: TGTGCCAGCAGTTTTGGTGACGGCTATGGCTACACCTTC

J: TRBJ1-2
D: .
size: .
V: TRBV29-1
CDR3: CSVDIGYTF
DNA: TGCAGCGTGGACATAGGCTACACCTTC

J: TRBJ2-5
D: .
size: .
V: TRBV18
CDR3: CASSPRGPQTQETQYF
DNA: TGTGCCAGCTCACCACGAGGCCCACAGACCCAAGAGACCCAGTACTTC

J: TRBJ2-3
D: .
size: .
V: TRBV7-3
CDR3: CASSSPSAQLRDTQYF
DNA: TGTGCCAGCAGCTCTCCGTCGGCCCAACTACGGGATACGCAGTATTTT

J: TRBJ2-7
D: .
size: .
V: TRBV29-1
CDR3: CSVEVLRQNRGEQYF
DNA: TGCAGCGTTGAAGTGCTTAGACAGAATCGCGGCGAGCAGTACTTC

J: TRBJ2-5
D: TRBD1
size: .
V: TRBV29-1
CDR3: CSVPLQGAQTQYF
DNA: TGCAGCGTCCCGTTGCAGGGGGCACAGACCCAGTACTTC

J: TRBJ1-4
D: TRBD1
size: .
V: TRBV4-3
CDR3: CASSQDGTENEKLFF
DNA: TGCGCCAGCAGCCAAGATGGGACAGAGAATGAAAAACTGTTTTTT

J: TRBJ2-7
D: TRBD2
size: few
V: TRBV13
CDR3: CASSTWTSSPYEQYF
DNA: TGTGCCAGCAGCACGTGGACTAGTTCACCCTACGAGCAGTACTTC

J: TRBJ2-3
D: .
size: few
V: TRBV6-5
CDR3: CASSRDRGTDTQYF
DNA: TGTGCCAGCTCCCGGGACCGAGGCACAGATACGCAGTATTTT

J: TRBJ2-7
D: TRBD1
size: once
V: TRBV29-1
CDR3: CSVEGDRVQYF
DNA: TGCAGCGTTGAAGGCGACAGGGTGCAGTACTTC

J: TRBJ2-7
D: TRBD1
size: .
V: TRBV5-1
CDR3: CASSPPLTGGEQYF
DNA: TGCGCCAGCAGCCCCCCCTTAACAGGGGGCGAACAGTACTTC

J: TRBJ2-5
D: .
size: .
V: TRBV7-8
CDR3: CASSLSLTGIETQYF
DNA: TGTGCCAGCAGCTTATCCCTTACGGGGATAGAGACCCAGTACTTC

J: TRBJ2-1
D: TRBD2
size: .
V: TRBV5-1
CDR3: CASSTVSGVSYNEQFF
DNA: TGCGCCAGCAGCACGGTGAGCGGGGTATCCTACAATGAGCAGTTCTTC

J: TRBJ1-5
D: .
size: .
V: TRBV20-1
CDR3: CSAIRGNQPQHF
DNA: TGCAGTGCTATTCGCGGCAATCAGCCCCAGCATTTT